The clone carrying this T cell receptor beta chain was recorded at least ten times. Its antigen is currently unknown. This specimen belongs to a study of T cell repertoires in cytomegalovirus infection. In the study overall: A matching HLA type, together with CMV infection, was signaled by public TCR beta signatures. Study-wide results and caveats: What dominated the ex vivo response were HLA-C-restricted CMV-specific TCR beta clonotypes. Of the TCR beta families, the public ones yielded a cumulative frequency that identified carriers of CMV plus the relevant HLA.

TCRdb re-derived calls from the reads in MiXCR, one entry per CDR3 protein. The sample includes about 920,000 distinct CDR3 sequences, around 32% seen only once; the top ten take around 15%. This CDR3 has 15 amino acids. Trimming shortened V by 5 bases and J by 2 bases, and 12 bases separated the two germline ends. CDR1 SGHVS and CDR2 FNYEAQ come from the germline V gene. The material sequenced was cultured CD8+ T cells from PBMCs, taken from culture after CMV antigen stimulation. The TCR originated in a human donor in good health (CMV status not recorded). Some clones in this sample may be carry-over from other donors' samples. The V gene is TRBV7-6, the J gene TRBJ2-2; D is ambiguous. CDR3 sequence (DNA): TGTGCCAGCAGCCTAAGGGCCAGAAACACCGGGGAGCTGTTTTTT. This encodes CASSLRARNTGELFF.